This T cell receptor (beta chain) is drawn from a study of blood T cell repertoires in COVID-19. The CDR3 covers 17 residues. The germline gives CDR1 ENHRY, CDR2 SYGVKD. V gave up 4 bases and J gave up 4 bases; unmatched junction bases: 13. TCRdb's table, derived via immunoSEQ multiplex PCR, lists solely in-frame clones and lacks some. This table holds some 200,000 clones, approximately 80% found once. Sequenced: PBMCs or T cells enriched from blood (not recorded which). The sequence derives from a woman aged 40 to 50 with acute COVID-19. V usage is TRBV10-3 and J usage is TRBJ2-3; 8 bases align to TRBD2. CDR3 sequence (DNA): TGTGCCATCAGTGCCACTTTGGGGCGGGAGGACCCAGATACGCAGTATTTT. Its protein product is CAISATLGREDPDTQYF.